Sequencing of this T cell receptor beta chain was carried out in a study of blood T cell repertoires in COVID-19. Living in about two dozen US areas, the participants were between about 18 and 95 years of age. Two negative PCRs, clearance, or symptom resolution characterized the recovered Cohort 3 donors. The repertoire was sequenced with immunoSEQ multiplex PCR; TCRdb's copy has only in-frame clones and lacks some. Counted here are around 470,000 clones, about 92% occurring once; the ten biggest clones make up roughly 0.66%. The CDR3 is 11 residues long. The V gene's germline CDR1 is GTSNPN and CDR2 SVGIG (reference sequence). The V gene lost 7 bases and the J gene lost 5 bases, with 11 bases spanning the gap.

V and J are TRBV30 and TRBJ2-5; maybe TRBD1 (5 bases). The clonotype comes from a man younger than 35 who had recovered from COVID-19. The source material was PBMCs or T cells enriched from blood (not recorded which). The CDR3 bases are TGTGCCTTAAAAGGGGCGGAGACCCAGTACTTC. Its protein is CALKGAETQYF.